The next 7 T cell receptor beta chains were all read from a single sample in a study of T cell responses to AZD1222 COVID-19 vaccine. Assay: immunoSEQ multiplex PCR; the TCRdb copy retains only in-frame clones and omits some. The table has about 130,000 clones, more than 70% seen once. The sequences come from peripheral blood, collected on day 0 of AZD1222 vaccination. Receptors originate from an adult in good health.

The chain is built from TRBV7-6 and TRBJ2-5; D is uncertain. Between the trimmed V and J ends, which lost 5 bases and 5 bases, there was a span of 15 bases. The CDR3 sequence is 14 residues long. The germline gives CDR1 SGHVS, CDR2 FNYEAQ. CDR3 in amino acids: CASSPRSRVETQYF. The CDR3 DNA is TGTGCCAGCAGCCCCCGTAGTAGAGTGGAGACCCAGTACTTC.

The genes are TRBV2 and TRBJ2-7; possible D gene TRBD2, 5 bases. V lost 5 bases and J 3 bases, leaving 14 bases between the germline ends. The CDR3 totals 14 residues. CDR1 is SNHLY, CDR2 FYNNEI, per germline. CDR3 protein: CASSLGSSSYEQYF. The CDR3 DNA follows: TGTGCCAGCAGTCTAGGGAGTAGTAGCTACGAGCAGTACTTC.

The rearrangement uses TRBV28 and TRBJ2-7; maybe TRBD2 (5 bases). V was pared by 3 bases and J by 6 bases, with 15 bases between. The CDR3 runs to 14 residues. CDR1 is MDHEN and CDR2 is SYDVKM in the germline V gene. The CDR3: CASSFMQEAVEQYF. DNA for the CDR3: TGTGCCAGCAGTTTTATGCAGGAGGCAGTCGAGCAGTACTTC.

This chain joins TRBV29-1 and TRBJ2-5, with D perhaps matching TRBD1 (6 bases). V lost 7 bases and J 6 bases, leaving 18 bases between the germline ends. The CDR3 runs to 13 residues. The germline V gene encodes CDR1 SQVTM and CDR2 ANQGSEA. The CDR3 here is CSAMDSLSKTQYF. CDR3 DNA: TGCAGCGCAATGGACAGTTTATCCAAGACCCAGTACTTC.

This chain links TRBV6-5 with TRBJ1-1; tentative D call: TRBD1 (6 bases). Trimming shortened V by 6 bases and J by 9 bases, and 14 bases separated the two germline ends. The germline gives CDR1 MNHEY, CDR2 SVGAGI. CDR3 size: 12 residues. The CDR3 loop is CASRANRVQAFF. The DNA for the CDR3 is TGTGCCAGCAGAGCAAACAGGGTTCAAGCTTTCTTT.

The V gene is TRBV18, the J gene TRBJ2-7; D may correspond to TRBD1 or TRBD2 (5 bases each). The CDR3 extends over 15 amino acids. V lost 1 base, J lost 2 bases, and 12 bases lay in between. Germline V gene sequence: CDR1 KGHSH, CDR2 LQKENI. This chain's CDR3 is CASSPRDGQTYEQYF. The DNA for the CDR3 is TGTGCCAGCTCACCACGGGACGGGCAAACCTACGAGCAGTACTTC.

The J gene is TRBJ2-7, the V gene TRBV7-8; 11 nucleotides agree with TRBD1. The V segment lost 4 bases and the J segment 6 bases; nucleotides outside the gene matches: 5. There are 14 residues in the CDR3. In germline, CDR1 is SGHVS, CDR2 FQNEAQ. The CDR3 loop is CASSSSGTGGEQYF. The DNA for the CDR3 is TGTGCCAGCAGCTCGTCCGGGACAGGGGGCGAGCAGTACTTC. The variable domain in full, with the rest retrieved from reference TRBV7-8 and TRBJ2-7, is GAGVSQSPRYKVAKRGQDVALRCDPISGHVSLFWYQQALGQGPEFLTYFQNEAQLDKSGLPSDRFFAERPEGSVSTLKIQRTQQEDSAVYLCASSSSGTGGEQYFGPGTRLTVT.